What follows are 20 T cell receptor beta chains derived from one specimen sequenced in a study of identical twins. TCRdb processed the 5' RACE reads anew with MiXCR; each CDR3 protein has one entry. The sample lists approximately 300,000 distinct CDR3 sequences; 8% to 9.5% were seen once. These data are also associated with another study on yellow fever vaccine responses in identical twins.

Sequencing was done on a sample of CD8+ T cells sorted from blood. The receptor set was obtained from a young woman in good health.

The chain has TRBV11-1 and TRBJ1-2; D is uncertain. The CDR3 runs to 18 residues. CDR1 SGHAT and CDR2 FQDESV come from the germline V gene (reference sequence). V lost 0 bases, J lost 5 bases, and 22 bases lay in between. CDR3 sequence: CASSLATGWQASTYGYTF. CDR3 sequence (DNA): TGTGCCAGCAGCTTAGCGACTGGTTGGCAGGCGTCGACTTATGGCTACACCTTC.

This clonotype was recorded many times. The chain recombines TRBV6-1 with TRBJ2-6; D perhaps matches TRBD1 (6 bases). The V and J ends lost 3 bases and 3 bases respectively, with 15 bases between them. The germline V gene has CDR1 MNHNS and CDR2 SASEGT. The CDR3 sequence is 17 residues long. DNA of the CDR3: TGTGCCAGCAGTGAGGGGGCGAAGGTTTTTGGGGCCAACGTCCTGACTTTC. Translating gives CASSEGAKVFGANVLTF.

The chain uses TRBV21-1 and TRBJ2-4. TRBV21-1 is annotated as a pseudogene. CDR3 size: 17 residues. CDR3 protein: CASSKERNRLRKNIQYF. The CDR3, as DNA: TGTGCCAGCAGCAAAGAGAGGAACAGATTACGCAAAAACATTCAGTACTTC.

The V and J genes are TRBV10-3 and TRBJ1-1; maybe TRBD1 (5 bases). The CDR3 loop spans 14 amino acids. CDR1 and CDR2 (germline): ENHRY, SYGVKD. V lost 0 bases, J lost 3 bases, and 8 bases lay in between. CDR3 protein: CAISESRGDTEAFF. CDR3 DNA: TGTGCCATCAGTGAGTCGAGAGGGGACACTGAAGCTTTCTTT.

This clonotype was seen at least ten times. This sequence joins TRBV12-3 or TRBV12-4 and TRBJ2-2; D gene uncertain. The CDR3 covers 13 residues. V lost 3 bases to trimming and J lost 2 bases, with 4 bases between them. The CDR3 bases are TGTGCCAGCAGTTTCAGTAACACCGGGGAGCTGTTTTTT. As protein: CASSFSNTGELFF.

The V and J genes are TRBV7-9 and TRBJ2-3, with D possibly TRBD2 on 5 matching bases. Trimming left V 4 bases short and J 0 bases short, with 5 bases between. The CDR3 contains 13 residues. Germline V gene lookup returns CDR1 SEHNR and CDR2 FQNEAQ (reference sequence). The CDR3, as DNA: TGTGCCAGCAGCTGGACTAGCACAGATACGCAGTATTTT. It is translated as CASSWTSTDTQYF.

J is TRBJ2-3 and V is TRBV20-1; D remains ambiguous. V shed 3 bases and J shed 4 bases, with 26 bases lying between them. Germline V gene sequence: CDR1 DFQATT, CDR2 SNEGSKA (reference sequence). This CDR3 comprises 18 residues. The CDR3 region is CSASEWLQSPKKADTQYF. The CDR3 DNA reads as TGCAGTGCTAGTGAGTGGTTGCAAAGCCCCAAGAAGGCAGATACGCAGTATTTT.

Many counts were recorded for this clonotype. V and J are TRBV7-9 and TRBJ2-4; D assignment may be TRBD1 or TRBD2 (6 bases each). The CDR3 contains 15 residues. The germline V and J ends were trimmed by 6 bases and 2 bases, with 14 bases remaining between them. CDR1 and CDR2 from the germline V gene are SEHNR and FQNEAQ (reference sequence). The DNA of the CDR3 is TGTGCCAGCAGTCTACAGGGAGGACCCAAAAACATTCAGTACTTC. Translation: CASSLQGGPKNIQYF.

This clonotype has just one count. A much larger clone sits a single nucleotide away, making a read error possible. V usage is TRBV20-1 and J usage is TRBJ1-5; maybe TRBD1 (6 bases). The V gene's germline CDR1 is DFQATT and CDR2 SNEGSKA (reference sequence). Trimming stripped 0 bases from V and 4 bases from J, with 16 bases between. The CDR3 contains 16 residues. This CDR3 reads CSAREGTWAENQPQHF. The CDR3 DNA reads as TGCAGTGCTAGAGAGGGGACATGGGCTGAGAATCAGCCCCAGCATTTT.

The chain has TRBV11-1 and TRBJ1-1, with TRBD1 matching over 8 bases. The CDR3 totals 15 residues. V lost 5 bases and J lost 4; bases outside the gene matches: 9. Germline-derived CDR1 and CDR2 are SGHAT and FQDESV (reference sequence). This CDR3 is CASSPGGAWVTEAFF. The CDR3 bases are TGTGCCAGCAGCCCAGGGGGCGCGTGGGTCACTGAAGCTTTCTTT. Supplemented by reference TRBV11-1 and TRBJ1-1, the full variable domain reads EAEVAQSPRYKITEKSQAVAFWCDPISGHATLYWYRQILGQGPELLVQFQDESVVDDSQLPKDRFSAERLKGVDSTLKIQPAELGDSAMYLCASSPGGAWVTEAFFGQGTRLTVV.

The chain couples TRBV4-2 to TRBJ2-7, with D possibly TRBD1 on 5 matching bases. The germline CDR1 and CDR2 sequences are LGHNA and YNFKEQ. The CDR3 runs 15 residues. Trimming stripped 3 bases from V and 0 bases from J, with 12 bases between. CDR3 coding DNA: TGTGCCAGCAGCCATCCCCTAGGGGACTCCTACGAGCAGTACTTC. It encodes CASSHPLGDSYEQYF.

This clonotype was recorded a few times. V is TRBV28 and J is TRBJ2-1; tentative D call: TRBD2 (6 bases). Germline-derived CDR1 and CDR2 are MDHEN and SYDVKM. The V and J ends lost 5 bases and 4 bases respectively, with 18 bases between them. This CDR3 spans 16 amino acids. In nucleotides, the CDR3 is TGTGCCAGCAGTAAGGACTGGGGAGGCCCTTACAATGAGCAGTTCTTC. Translated, it gives CASSKDWGGPYNEQFF. Supplemented by reference TRBV28 and TRBJ2-1, the full variable domain reads DVKVTQSSRYLVKRTGEKVFLECVQDMDHENMFWYRQDPGLGLRLIYFSYDVKMKEKGDIPEGYSVSREKKERFSLILESASTNQTSMYLCASSKDWGGPYNEQFFGPGTRLTVL.

This rearrangement joins TRBV6-2 or TRBV6-3 to TRBJ2-7; the D gene is possibly TRBD1 (5 bases). The CDR3 consists of 15 residues. Trimming shortened V by 2 bases and J by 5 bases, and 16 bases separated the two germline ends. From germline, CDR1 is MNHEY and CDR2 SVGEGT. CDR3 residues: CASSYAPSQGDEQYF. In nucleotides, the CDR3 is TGTGCCAGCAGTTACGCCCCATCGCAGGGCGACGAGCAGTACTTC.

The chain has TRBV7-9 and TRBJ2-7; possible D gene TRBD1, 6 bases. The CDR3 loop spans 13 amino acids. The V end lost 1 base, the J end lost 7 bases, and 11 bases lay between the germline ends. Germline V gene lookup returns CDR1 SEHNR and CDR2 FQNEAQ (reference sequence). CDR3 in amino acids: CASSLVDREEQYF. The CDR3 region has the DNA TGTGCCAGCAGCTTAGTGGACAGAGAAGAGCAGTACTTC.

This clonotype was recorded many times. V and J are TRBV28 and TRBJ1-2; D ambiguous. The length of the CDR3 is 11 residues. Trimming shortened V by 6 bases and J by 2 bases, and 4 bases separated the two germline ends. The germline V gene has CDR1 MDHEN and CDR2 SYDVKM. CDR3 bases: TGTGCCAGCAGCCCAAACTATGGCTACACCTTC. Amino acids: CASSPNYGYTF.

There are a few counts of this clonotype. As DNA, the CDR3 is TGTGCCAGCAGTTCCATGTTGGATGAGCAGTTCTTC. This translates into CASSSMLDEQFF. The chain joins TRBV6-1 to TRBJ2-1; D gene unclear. Trimming took off 5 bases at V and 8 bases at J, with 10 bases between the two ends. The CDR3 runs to 12 residues. The germline gives CDR1 MNHNS, CDR2 SASEGT.

This clonotype was seen a few times. The rearrangement joins TRBV7-9 to TRBJ2-7; 7 bases agree with TRBD2. There are 15 residues in the CDR3. V lost 6 bases, J lost 4 bases, and 12 bases stayed unmatched. CDR1 is SEHNR, CDR2 FQNEAQ, per germline (reference sequence). CDR3 nucleotide sequence: TGTGCCAGCAGACCTACGGAGCGGGAAGTATACGAGCAGTACTTC. Translated: CASRPTEREVYEQYF.

This clonotype has more than one count but fewer than ten. The chain has TRBV7-6 and TRBJ2-1, with 12 bases matching TRBD1. The ends lost 5 bases at V and 1 base at J; junction bases unmatched: 18. CDR1 and CDR2 from the germline V gene are SGHVS and FNYEAQ. This CDR3 is 21 amino acids long. CDR3 protein: CASSTPPGQGALGGSYNEQFF. The CDR3 region has the DNA TGTGCCAGCAGCACTCCCCCGGGACAGGGGGCGCTTGGGGGATCCTACAATGAGCAGTTCTTC. Full variable domain (remainder filled in from reference TRBV7-6 and TRBJ2-1): GAGVSQSPRYKVTKRGQDVALRCDPISGHVSLYWYRQALGQGPEFLTYFNYEAQQDKSGLPNDRFSAERPEGSISTLTIQRTEQRDSAMYRCASSTPPGQGALGGSYNEQFFGPGTRLTVL.

The chain recombines TRBV4-2 with TRBJ2-2; D uncertain. Germline-derived CDR1 and CDR2 are LGHNA and YNFKEQ. Trimming left V 0 bases short and J 6 bases short, with 8 bases between. The CDR3 extends over 14 amino acids. The CDR3 bases are TGTGCCAGCAGCCAAGAGACCTCGGCCGGGGAGCTGTTTTTT. Translating it yields CASSQETSAGELFF.

CDR3 nucleotide sequence: TGTGCCAGCAGTGAAGGGGGACGGGCCGCGAACACCGGGGAGCTGTTTTTT. Translating it yields CASSEGGRAANTGELFF. The gene calls are TRBV2 and TRBJ2-2; D is tentatively TRBD1 or TRBD2 (5 bases each). The CDR3 sequence is 17 residues long. With 1 base removed from V and 0 bases from J, the gap between germline ends came to 12 bases. CDR1 SNHLY and CDR2 FYNNEI come from the germline V gene.